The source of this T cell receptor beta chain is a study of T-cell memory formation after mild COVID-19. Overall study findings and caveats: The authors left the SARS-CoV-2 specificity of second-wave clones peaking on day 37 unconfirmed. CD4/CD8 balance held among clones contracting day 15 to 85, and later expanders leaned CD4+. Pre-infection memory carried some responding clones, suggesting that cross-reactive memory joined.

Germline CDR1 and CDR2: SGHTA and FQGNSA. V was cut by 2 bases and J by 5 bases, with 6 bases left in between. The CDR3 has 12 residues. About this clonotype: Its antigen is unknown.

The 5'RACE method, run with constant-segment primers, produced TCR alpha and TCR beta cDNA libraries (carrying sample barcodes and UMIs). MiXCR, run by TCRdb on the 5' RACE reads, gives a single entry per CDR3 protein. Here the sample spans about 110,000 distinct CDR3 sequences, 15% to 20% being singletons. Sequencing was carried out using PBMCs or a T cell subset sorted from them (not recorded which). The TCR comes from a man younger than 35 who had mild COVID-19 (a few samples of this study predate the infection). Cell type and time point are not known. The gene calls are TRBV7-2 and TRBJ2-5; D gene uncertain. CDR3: CASSLSLETQYF. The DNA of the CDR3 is TGTGCCAGCAGCTTATCTTTGGAGACCCAGTACTTC.